Presented here are 4 T cell receptor beta chains from one specimen sequenced in a study of identifying expanded T cells in peripheral blood. Using immunoSEQ multiplex PCR, the repertoire was profiled, and TCRdb retains in-frame clones only, with some absent. This repertoire shows under 150,000 clones, 75% to 90% found once; its top ten account for 7% to 10%. The specimen sequenced was blood. The receptors come from a person aged 18 to 69 in good health.

This chain uses TRBV28 with TRBJ1-3; D unresolved. Germline assignment: CDR1 MDHEN and CDR2 SYDVKM. The CDR3 is 14 residues long. Trimming took off 4 bases at V and 1 base at J, with 8 bases between the two ends. The CDR3 sequence: CASSSSFSGNTIYF. CDR3 bases: TGTGCCAGCAGTTCTTCTTTTTCTGGAAACACCATATATTTT.

The genes are TRBV19 and TRBJ2-7, with 8 bases fitting TRBD2. Germline V gene sequence: CDR1 LNHDA, CDR2 SQIVND (reference sequence). After removal of 0 bases from V and 2 bases from J, the junction contained 6 bases not matched to a gene. The length of the CDR3 is 16 residues. This chain's CDR3 is CASSIETPGLAYEQYF. Written as DNA, the CDR3 is TGTGCCAGTAGTATAGAGACCCCGGGACTAGCCTACGAGCAGTACTTC.

The chain joins TRBV19 to TRBJ2-3; perhaps TRBD2 as D (5 bases). Germline V gene lookup returns CDR1 LNHDA and CDR2 SQIVND (reference sequence). CDR3 length: 14 residues. The V end lost 5 bases, the J end lost 6 bases, and 15 bases lay between the germline ends. The CDR3 nucleotides read TGTGCCAGTAGTCCCTCGGGCGGGTGGGATACGCAGTATTTT. Translating it yields CASSPSGGWDTQYF.

The chain uses TRBV6-5 and TRBJ2-3; tentatively, D is TRBD1 (5 bases). The germline V and J ends were trimmed by 0 bases and 4 bases, with 14 bases remaining between them. CDR3 length: 16 residues. Germline CDR1 and CDR2: MNHEY and SVGAGI. CDR3 residues: CASSYSVQVTADTQYF. CDR3 in DNA: TGTGCCAGCAGTTACTCAGTACAGGTGACGGCAGATACGCAGTATTTT.